One sample yielded the 18 T cell receptor beta chains listed below, sequenced in a study of OX40 agonist ivuxolimab in advanced cancers. Method: immunoSEQ multiplex PCR; TCRdb's copy keeps in-frame clones and lacks some. The data hold just over 60,000 clones, with approximately 92% observed a single time. Source: CD4+ or CD8+ T cells sorted from blood, taken in a trial of the OX40 agonist ivuxolimab. The receptors were gathered from an adult with an advanced solid tumor such as melanoma, head and neck, liver or kidney cancer.

This clone has a single count. The rearrangement joins TRBV6-1 to TRBJ1-2; D gene uncertain. The CDR3 is 12 amino acids. With 2 bases removed from V and 6 bases from J, the gap between germline ends came to 7 bases. Germline CDR1 reads MNHNS; CDR2 reads SASEGT. CDR3 sequence: CASSELRDGYTF. The CDR3, as DNA: TGTGCCAGCAGTGAACTCCGGGATGGCTACACCTTC.

The chain is built from TRBV19 and TRBJ2-4, with 9 bases matching TRBD1. This CDR3 contains 15 residues. Germline values: CDR1 LNHDA, CDR2 SQIVND (reference sequence). Trimming cost V 0 bases and J 8 bases; bases outside gene matches: 5. CDR3 coding DNA: TGTGCCAGTAGTATAGATGGACAGGGGCGGGACATTCAGTACTTC. This encodes CASSIDGQGRDIQYF.

This chain links TRBV18 with TRBJ2-2; D perhaps matches TRBD2 (7 bases). V gave up 1 base and J gave up 7 bases, with 13 bases separating them. This CDR3 has 15 residues. Germline V gene sequence: CDR1 KGHSH, CDR2 LQKENI. CDR3 region: CASSPRGGVGGELFF. In nucleotides, the CDR3 is TGTGCCAGCTCACCACGCGGGGGCGTAGGCGGGGAGCTGTTTTTT.

The rearrangement links TRBV16 to TRBJ1-2, with a possible D match to TRBD1 (6 bases). CDR3 length equals 13 residues. The V gene's germline CDR1 is KGHSY and CDR2 FQNENV. V lost 4 bases, J lost 8 bases, and 14 bases lay in between. Here the CDR3 reads CASSPTGFSGYTF. The CDR3 DNA reads as TGTGCCAGCAGCCCGACAGGTTTCTCCGGCTACACCTTC. Together with reference TRBV16 and TRBJ1-2, the CDR3 gives the full variable domain: GEEVAQTPKHLVRGEGQKAKLYCAPIKGHSYVFWYQQVLKNEFKFLISFQNENVFDETGMPKERFSAKCLPNSPCSLEIQATKLEDSAVYFCASSPTGFSGYTFGSGTRLTVV.

This clone was counted once. This sequence joins TRBV5-6 and TRBJ2-3, with D unclear. CDR1 SGHDT and CDR2 YYEEEE come from the germline V gene. The V end lost 0 bases, the J end lost 2 bases, and 7 bases lay between the germline ends. The CDR3 covers 14 residues. The CDR3 bases are TGTGCCAGCAGCTTGGGACTCTCCACAGATACGCAGTATTTT. This encodes CASSLGLSTDTQYF.

The CDR3 region is CASRTPGTALDEQYF. The CDR3 region has the DNA TGTGCCAGCAGGACGCCCGGGACAGCGCTCGACGAGCAGTACTTC. This chain uses TRBV6-1 with TRBJ2-7, with TRBD1 identical over 7 bases. The CDR3 spans 15 residues. Germline loops: CDR1 MNHNS, CDR2 SASEGT. Unmatched junction bases numbered 13, after V lost 6 bases and J lost 5 bases.

The genes are TRBV5-1 and TRBJ1-2; 7 bases fit TRBD1. CDR3 length: 12 residues. Germline CDR1 reads SGHRS; CDR2 reads YFSETQ. V lost 5 bases to trimming and J lost 6 bases; unmatched junction nucleotides: 4. The CDR3 DNA follows: TGCGCCAGCAGGGCAGGGGGACATGGCTACACCTTC. This translates into CASRAGGHGYTF.

The V call is TRBV5-4, the J call TRBJ2-3; D gene uncertain. Germline loops: CDR1 SGHNT, CDR2 YYREEE (reference sequence). This CDR3 is built from 14 residues. V lost 0 bases and J lost 6, with 11 bases in between. The chain's CDR3 is CASSLAGRWDTQYF. In DNA, the CDR3 is TGTGCCAGCAGCTTGGCAGGCAGATGGGATACGCAGTATTTT. Full variable domain (missing parts from reference TRBV5-4 and TRBJ2-3): ETGVTQSPTHLIKTRGQQVTLRCSSQSGHNTVSWYQQALGQGPQFIFQYYREEENGRGNFPPRFSGLQFPNYSSELNVNALELDDSALYLCASSLAGRWDTQYFGPGTRLTVL.

The J gene is TRBJ2-1, the V gene TRBV7-3, with D possibly matching TRBD2 (6 bases). Germline assignment: CDR1 SGHTA and CDR2 FQGTGA. The V gene lost 8 bases and the J gene lost 0 bases, with 11 bases spanning the gap. This CDR3 comprises 14 residues. The CDR3 DNA reads TGTGCCAGCTCCGTGGGACTCTCCTACAATGAGCAGTTCTTC. Protein sequence: CASSVGLSYNEQFF.

The chain joins TRBV9 to TRBJ1-1, with 8 positions matching TRBD1. From germline, CDR1 is SGDLS and CDR2 YYNGEE. Trimming took 0 bases from V and 1 from J; bases not matched to a gene: 8. The CDR3 has 17 residues. The CDR3 loop is CASSVGLTGGENTEAFF. The CDR3 DNA reads TGTGCCAGCAGCGTAGGGTTAACAGGGGGAGAGAACACTGAAGCTTTCTTT.

The J gene is TRBJ2-7, the V gene TRBV7-2; D is perhaps TRBD1 (5 bases). Trimming took off 5 bases at V and 3 bases at J, with 8 bases between the two ends. Germline V gene sequence: CDR1 SGHTA, CDR2 FQGNSA. The CDR3 is 12 residues long. CDR3 residues: CASSTDSYEQYF. The DNA for the CDR3 is TGTGCCAGCAGCACAGACAGCTACGAGCAGTACTTC. Supplemented by reference TRBV7-2 and TRBJ2-7, the full variable domain reads GAGVSQSPSNKVTEKGKDVELRCDPISGHTALYWYRQSLGQGLEFLIYFQGNSAPDKSGLPSDRFSAERTGGSVSTLTIQRTQQEDSAVYLCASSTDSYEQYFGPGTRLTVT.

The rearrangement links TRBV11-2 to TRBJ1-1, with D maybe TRBD1 (5 bases). Trimming took off 5 bases at V and 0 bases at J, with 10 bases between the two ends. CDR1 and CDR2 (germline): SGHAT, FQNNGV. CDR3 size: 14 residues. CDR3 protein: CASSRQTLNTEAFF. CDR3 nucleotides: TGTGCCAGCAGCAGACAGACATTGAACACTGAAGCTTTCTTT. The variable domain in full, completed from reference TRBV11-2 and TRBJ1-1, reads EAGVAQSPRYKIIEKRQSVAFWCNPISGHATLYWYQQILGQGPKLLIQFQNNGVVDDSQLPKDRFSAERLKGVDSTLKIQPAKLEDSAVYLCASSRQTLNTEAFFGQGTRLTVV.

CDR3 coding DNA: TGCGCCAGCAGCCCCGGACTAGCGGGAGAGACCCAGTACTTC. Amino acids: CASSPGLAGETQYF. V and J are TRBV5-1 and TRBJ2-5, with 11 bases that match TRBD2. The trim removed 4 bases at V and 4 bases at J, leaving 3 bases unmatched. Germline V gene data show CDR1 as SGHRS and CDR2 as YFSETQ. The CDR3 is 14 residues long. Together with reference TRBV5-1 and TRBJ2-5, the CDR3 gives the full variable domain: KAGVTQTPRYLIKTRGQQVTLSCSPISGHRSVSWYQQTPGQGLQFLFEYFSETQRNKGNFPGRFSGRQFSNSRSEMNVSTLELGDSALYLCASSPGLAGETQYFGPGTRLLVL.

Comments on this clone: Mismatch with germline at one junction end may stem from a read error. The chain joins TRBV6-5 to TRBJ2-2; the D gene is possibly TRBD1 (6 bases). The CDR3 length is 15 residues. Germline values: CDR1 MNHEY, CDR2 SVGAGI. CDR3 in amino acids: CASSSPARGHRGAVF. The CDR3 coding sequence is TGTGCCAGCAGTTCCCCCGCCAGGGGCCACCGGGGAGCTGTTTTT.

V and J are TRBV6-5 and TRBJ2-7; 8 bases map to TRBD1. The CDR3 runs to 13 residues. With V trimmed by 10 bases and J by 0 bases, 5 bases remained unmatched. Germline assignment: CDR1 MNHEY and CDR2 SVGAGI. The CDR3 DNA reads TGTGCCACCCTACAGGGGGTCTCCTACGAGCAGTACTTC. It is translated as CATLQGVSYEQYF.

The gene calls are TRBV19 and TRBJ1-1; D unresolved. The germline CDR1 and CDR2 sequences are LNHDA and SQIVND (reference sequence). The CDR3 is 13 amino acids. V was pared by 3 bases and J by 4 bases, with 9 bases between. The CDR3 sequence is CASSIHRVTEAFF. In DNA form, the CDR3 reads TGTGCCAGTAGTATCCACCGGGTCACTGAAGCTTTCTTT.

The chain joins TRBV30 to TRBJ1-5; no clear D. CDR1 GTSNPN and CDR2 SVGIG come from the germline V gene (reference sequence). The CDR3 has 12 residues. Trimming took off 0 bases at V and 4 bases at J, with 4 bases between the two ends. CDR3 loop: CAWSVTNQPQHF. CDR3 DNA: TGTGCCTGGAGTGTAACGAATCAGCCCCAGCATTTT.

This chain joins TRBV11-2 and TRBJ2-3, with 11 bases aligning to TRBD2. CDR3 length equals 16 residues. Germline trimming cut 5 bases from V and 4 bases from J; bases unmatched to any gene: 8. CDR1 and CDR2 (germline): SGHAT, FQNNGV. The CDR3 nucleotides are TGTGCCAGCAGCACCTATACTAGCGGGAGCGCAGATACGCAGTATTTT. This sequence encodes CASSTYTSGSADTQYF.